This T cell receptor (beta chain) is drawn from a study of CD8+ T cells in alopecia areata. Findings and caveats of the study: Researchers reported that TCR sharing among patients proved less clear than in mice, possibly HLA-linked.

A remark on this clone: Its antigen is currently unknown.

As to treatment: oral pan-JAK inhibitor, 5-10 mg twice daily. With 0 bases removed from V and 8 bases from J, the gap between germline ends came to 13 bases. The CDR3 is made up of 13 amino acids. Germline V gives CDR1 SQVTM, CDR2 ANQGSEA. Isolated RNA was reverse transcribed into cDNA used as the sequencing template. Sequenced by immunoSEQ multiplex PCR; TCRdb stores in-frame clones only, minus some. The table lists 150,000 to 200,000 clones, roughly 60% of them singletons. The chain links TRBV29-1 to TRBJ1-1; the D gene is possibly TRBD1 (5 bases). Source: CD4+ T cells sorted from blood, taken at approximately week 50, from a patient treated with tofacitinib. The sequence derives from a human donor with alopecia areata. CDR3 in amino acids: CSVEEGQKWEAFF. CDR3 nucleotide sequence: TGCAGCGTTGAAGAGGGGCAAAAATGGGAAGCTTTCTTT.